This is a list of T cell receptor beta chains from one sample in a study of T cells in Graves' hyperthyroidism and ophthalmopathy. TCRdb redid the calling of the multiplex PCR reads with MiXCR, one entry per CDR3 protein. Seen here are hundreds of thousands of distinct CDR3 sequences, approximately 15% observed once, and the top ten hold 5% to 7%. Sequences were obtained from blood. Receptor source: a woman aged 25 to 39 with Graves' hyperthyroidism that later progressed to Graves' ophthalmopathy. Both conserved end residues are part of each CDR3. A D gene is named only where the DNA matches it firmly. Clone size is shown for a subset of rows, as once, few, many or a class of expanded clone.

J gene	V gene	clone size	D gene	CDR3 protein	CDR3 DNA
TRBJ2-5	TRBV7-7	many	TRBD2	CASSMGLVQETQYF	TGTGCTAGCAGCATGGGACTAGTCCAAGAGACCCAGTACTTC
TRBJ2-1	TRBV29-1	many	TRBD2	CSVGAGTSGNEQFF	TGCAGCGTTGGAGCCGGGACTAGCGGCAATGAGCAGTTCTTC
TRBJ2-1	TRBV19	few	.	CASDGQSPPNEQFF	TGTGCCAGTGACGGACAGTCCCCGCCCAATGAGCAGTTCTTC
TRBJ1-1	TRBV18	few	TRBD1	CASSPLATGGALTEAFF	TGTGCCAGCTCACCACTTGCGACAGGGGGGGCCCTCACTGAAGCTTTCTTT
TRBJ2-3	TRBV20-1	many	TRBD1	CSARGQAGGDTDTQYF	TGCAGTGCTAGGGGCCAAGCAGGGGGAGATACAGATACGCAGTATTTT
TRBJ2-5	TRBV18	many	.	CASSPGSGETQYF	TGTGCCAGCTCACCTGGGAGTGGAGAGACCCAGTACTTC
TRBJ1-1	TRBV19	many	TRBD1	CASMGTGKSHTEAFF	TGTGCCAGTATGGGGACAGGGAAAAGTCACACTGAAGCTTTCTTT
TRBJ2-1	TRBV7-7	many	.	CASSGGIYNEQFF	TGTGCTAGCAGCGGTGGTATTTACAATGAGCAGTTCTTC
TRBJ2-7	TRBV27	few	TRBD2	CASRGLGGSYEQYF	TGTGCCAGCAGGGGGTTGGGAGGGTCCTACGAGCAGTACTTC
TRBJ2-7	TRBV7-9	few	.	CASSLTGNYEQYF	TGTGCCAGCAGCTTAACAGGGAACTACGAGCAGTACTTC
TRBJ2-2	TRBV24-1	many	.	CATSLPLNTGELFF	TGTGCCACCAGTCTCCCCTTGAACACCGGGGAGCTGTTTTTT
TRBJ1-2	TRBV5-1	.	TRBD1	CASSLDASTGYGYTF	TGCGCCAGCAGCTTGGACGCATCGACAGGGTATGGCTACACCTTC
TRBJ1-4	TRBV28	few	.	CATNLATNEKLFF	TGTGCCACAAACCTTGCAACTAATGAAAAACTGTTTTTT
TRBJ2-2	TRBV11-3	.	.	CASTYLELSTGELFF	TGTGCCAGCACCTACCTGGAACTATCCACCGGGGAGCTGTTTTTT
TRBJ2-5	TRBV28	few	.	CASSFAGVEETQYF	TGTGCCAGCAGTTTTGCAGGGGTGGAAGAGACCCAGTACTTC
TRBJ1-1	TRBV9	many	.	CASSPSGKMNTEAFF	TGTGCCAGCAGCCCAAGTGGGAAGATGAACACTGAAGCTTTCTTT
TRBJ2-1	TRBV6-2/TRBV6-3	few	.	CASSYSYSFNEQFF	TGTGCCAGCAGTTACTCATACAGTTTCAATGAGCAGTTCTTC
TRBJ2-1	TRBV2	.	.	CASSGGPPWDEQFF	TGTGCCAGCAGTGGAGGGCCACCCTGGGATGAGCAGTTCTTC
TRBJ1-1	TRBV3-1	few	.	CASSHTGTEAFF	TGTGCCAGCAGCCACACCGGGACTGAAGCTTTCTTT
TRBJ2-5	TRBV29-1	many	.	CSVGGQETQYF	TGCAGCGTTGGCGGCCAAGAGACCCAGTACTTC
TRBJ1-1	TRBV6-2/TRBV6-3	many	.	CASSTGMIAEAFF	TGTGCCAGCAGTACAGGGATGATCGCTGAAGCTTTCTTT